The T cell receptor (beta chain) under discussion was sequenced for a study of neurological immune-mediated disorders (dated by TCRdb to between 2019 and 2020). Looking at the study overall: Peripheral blood TCR-beta repertoires from HTLV-I-associated myelopathy (HAM/TSP) patients, multiple sclerosis patients and healthy controls were compared by UMI-based sequencing. Alongside PBMC samples, the set of more than 85 TCR-beta libraries contained longitudinal samples, technical triplicates, and paired CD4+ and CD8+ T-cell subsets that had been sorted. Of the approximately 66 subjects in the cohort, about 15 were HAM/TSP patients, 34 were multiple sclerosis patients, and some 20 were healthy controls.

cDNA synthesis used template-switch 5'RACE with a primer carrying a 10-nucleotide random unique molecular identifier tagging each TCR transcript. Each sequencing run produced over 180 million TCR-beta sequences covering 15-18 subjects. The RNeasy kit was used to extract total RNA. The KAPA Real-time Library Amplification kit was used to amplify TCR-beta VDJ regions with primers for the TCR constant region and the 5'RACE anchor. A first PCR added sample indexes and Illumina adaptors, after which a second PCR increased the library yield. The roughly 650 bp TCR product was size-selected on a 2% E-gel SizeSelection system after Ampure bead purification. Before pooling, library quality was assessed on a Bioanalyzer, concentration was determined with Qubit, and library quantification was performed with the Kapa Library Quantification kit. Libraries were sequenced paired-end 2 x 150 bp on an Illumina HiSeq 2500. To increase sequence diversity, 25-30% phiX was spiked into each library pool. The original pipeline was this. The UMI-based MiGEC pipeline processed quality-filtered reads and removed over 75% of raw TCR sequences during error correction. IMGT germline references were used for alignment of VDJ genes, and clonotypes were defined by a unique CDR3 amino acid sequence together with V-J genes. Clonal expansion, Shannon diversity, and CDR3 relatedness (CalcPairwiseDistances, ClusterSamples) were evaluated with VDJtools, and phylogenetic trees were built with CLCbio workbench. Expanded clones were defined as having at least 8 unique UMIs, based on coefficient-of-variation modelling across technical triplicates. The raw public data were reprocessed by TCRdb itself: fastp quality trimming at Q25, MiXCR clonotype calling, in-frame beta chains only. Every distinct CDR3 protein forms one entry, paired with its most common genes and DNA. The V and J calls shown here were made by TCRdb, not taken from the authors' results. This sample is represented by more than 20,000 distinct CDR3 sequences; 13% of them were singletons. Of the sample, 15% to 20% falls within the top ten clones.

This clonotype has at least ten counts. Its antigen has not been determined. Qualities for individual bases were not recorded, and no much larger clone is one base off. Beyond this particular receptor, the publication reports: Expanded clones from different subjects shared no identical CDR3 amino acid sequences, which suggests that TCR-beta repertoires were private in all groups. TCR clonal expansion was greatest in HAM/TSP patients and smallest in MS patients, who ranked below even healthy controls.

The CDR3 covers 13 residues, taking in both the cysteine and the phenylalanine. Of the read, only the CDR3 DNA is kept; its 39 bases are in frame from base 1. According to the germline V gene (reference sequence), CDR1 reads DFQATT and CDR2 reads SNEGSKA. The germline V end is reduced by 3 bases and the J end by 9 bases; junction bases left unmatched: 7. For unsorted PBMC libraries, 2 million PBMCs were used after storage in RNAlater at -80 degrees C until RNA extraction. Peripheral blood was subjected to Ficoll-Hypaque density gradient centrifugation to isolate PBMCs, which were then cryopreserved in liquid nitrogen.

This TCR came from a woman in her forties with HTLV-1-associated myelopathy (HAM/TSP). This chain joins TRBV20-1 to TRBJ2-1; TRBD2 matches 8 bases in the middle. The specimen sequenced was PBMCs. This receptor carries the CDR3 CSASTGGRSEQFF. The sequence in DNA is TGCAGTGCTAGCACGGGGGGGCGAAGTGAGCAGTTCTTC.